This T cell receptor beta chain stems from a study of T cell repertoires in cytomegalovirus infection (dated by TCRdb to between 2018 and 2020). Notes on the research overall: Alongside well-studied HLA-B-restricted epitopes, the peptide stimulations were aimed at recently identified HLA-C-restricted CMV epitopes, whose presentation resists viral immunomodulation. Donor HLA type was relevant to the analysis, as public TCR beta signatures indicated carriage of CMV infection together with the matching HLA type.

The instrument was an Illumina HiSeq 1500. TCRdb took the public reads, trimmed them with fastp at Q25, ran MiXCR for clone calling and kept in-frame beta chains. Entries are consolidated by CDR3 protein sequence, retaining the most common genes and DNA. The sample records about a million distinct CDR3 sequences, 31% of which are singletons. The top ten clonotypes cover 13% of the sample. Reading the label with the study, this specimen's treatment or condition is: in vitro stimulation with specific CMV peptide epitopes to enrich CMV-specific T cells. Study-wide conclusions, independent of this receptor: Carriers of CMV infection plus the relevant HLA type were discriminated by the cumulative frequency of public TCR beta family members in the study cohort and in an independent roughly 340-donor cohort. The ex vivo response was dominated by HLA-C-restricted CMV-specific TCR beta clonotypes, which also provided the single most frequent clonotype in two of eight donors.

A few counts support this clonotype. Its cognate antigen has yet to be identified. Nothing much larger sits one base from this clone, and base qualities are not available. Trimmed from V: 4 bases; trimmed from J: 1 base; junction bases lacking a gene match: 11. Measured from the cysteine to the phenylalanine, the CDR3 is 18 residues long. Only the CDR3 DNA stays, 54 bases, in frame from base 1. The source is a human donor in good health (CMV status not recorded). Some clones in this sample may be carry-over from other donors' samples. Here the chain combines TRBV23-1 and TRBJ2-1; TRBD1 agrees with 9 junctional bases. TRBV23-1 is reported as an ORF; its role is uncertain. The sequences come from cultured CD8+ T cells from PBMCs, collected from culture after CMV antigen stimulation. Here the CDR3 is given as CASSLHGGQGHSYNEQFF. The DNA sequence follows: TGCGCCAGCAGTCTTCATGGGGGACAGGGCCATTCCTACAATGAGCAGTTCTTC.